This record concerns one TCR beta chain sequence. Germline and junction disagree at one end, which may indicate a read error. The data are from a study of blood T cell repertoires in COVID-19. For the study at large: PBMCs, B-cell-depleted T cells, or T cells provided the cDNA or gDNA that made up the material.

Methods used by the authors: Counts of nucleated cells, estimated from reference gene primer amplification, were obtained. Clones were read by immunoSEQ multiplex PCR, and TCRdb kept only the in-frame ones, dropping some. V and J calls and clone size are as listed in that table; D and trimming were resolved from the DNA. The sample lists 9,500 to 11,000 clones; 89% were seen once. CDR1 SEHNR and CDR2 FQNEAQ come from the germline V gene (reference sequence). The CDR3 sequence is 16 residues long. The chain is built from TRBV7-9 and TRBJ2-5, with a possible D match to TRBD1 (6 bases). The clonotype was recovered from a human donor in a cohort sampled during active COVID-19. Sequencing input: peripheral blood. CDR3 nucleotide sequence: TGTGCCAGCAGCTTAGAGGGGGACGGGGTTCAAGGGACCCAGTACTTC. Translation gives CASSLEGDGVQGTQYF.